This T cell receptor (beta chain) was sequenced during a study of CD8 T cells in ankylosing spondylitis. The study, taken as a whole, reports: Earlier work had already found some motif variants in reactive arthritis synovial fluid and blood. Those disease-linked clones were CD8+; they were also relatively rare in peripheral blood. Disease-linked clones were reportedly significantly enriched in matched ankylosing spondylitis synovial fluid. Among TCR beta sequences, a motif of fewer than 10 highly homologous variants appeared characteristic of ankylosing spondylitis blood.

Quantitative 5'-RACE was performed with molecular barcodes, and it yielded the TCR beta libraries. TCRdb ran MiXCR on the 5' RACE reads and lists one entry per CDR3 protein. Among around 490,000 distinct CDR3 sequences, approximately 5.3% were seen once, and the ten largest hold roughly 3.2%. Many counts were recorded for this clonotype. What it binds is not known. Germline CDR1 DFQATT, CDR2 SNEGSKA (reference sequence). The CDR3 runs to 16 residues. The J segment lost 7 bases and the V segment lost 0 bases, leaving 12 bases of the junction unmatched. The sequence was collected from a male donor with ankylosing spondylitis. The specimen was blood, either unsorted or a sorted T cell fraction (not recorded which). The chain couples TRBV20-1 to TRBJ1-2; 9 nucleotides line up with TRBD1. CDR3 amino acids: CSARDPDPWDRAGYTF. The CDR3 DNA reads TGCAGTGCTAGAGATCCTGACCCCTGGGACAGGGCTGGCTACACCTTC.